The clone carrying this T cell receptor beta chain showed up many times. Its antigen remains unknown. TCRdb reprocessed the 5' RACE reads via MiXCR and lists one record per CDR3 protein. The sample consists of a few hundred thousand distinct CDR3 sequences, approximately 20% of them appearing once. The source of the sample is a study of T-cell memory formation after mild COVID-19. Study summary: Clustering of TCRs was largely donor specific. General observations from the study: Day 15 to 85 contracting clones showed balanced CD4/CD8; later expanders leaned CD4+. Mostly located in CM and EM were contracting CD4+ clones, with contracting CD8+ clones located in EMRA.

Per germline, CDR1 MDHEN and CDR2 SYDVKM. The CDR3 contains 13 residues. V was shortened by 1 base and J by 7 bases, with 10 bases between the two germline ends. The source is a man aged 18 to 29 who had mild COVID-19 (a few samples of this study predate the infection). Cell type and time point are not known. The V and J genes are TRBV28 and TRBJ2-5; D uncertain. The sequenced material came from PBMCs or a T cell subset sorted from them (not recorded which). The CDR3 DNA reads TGTGCCAGCAGTTTATACCAGGTTGGGACCCAGTACTTC. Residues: CASSLYQVGTQYF.